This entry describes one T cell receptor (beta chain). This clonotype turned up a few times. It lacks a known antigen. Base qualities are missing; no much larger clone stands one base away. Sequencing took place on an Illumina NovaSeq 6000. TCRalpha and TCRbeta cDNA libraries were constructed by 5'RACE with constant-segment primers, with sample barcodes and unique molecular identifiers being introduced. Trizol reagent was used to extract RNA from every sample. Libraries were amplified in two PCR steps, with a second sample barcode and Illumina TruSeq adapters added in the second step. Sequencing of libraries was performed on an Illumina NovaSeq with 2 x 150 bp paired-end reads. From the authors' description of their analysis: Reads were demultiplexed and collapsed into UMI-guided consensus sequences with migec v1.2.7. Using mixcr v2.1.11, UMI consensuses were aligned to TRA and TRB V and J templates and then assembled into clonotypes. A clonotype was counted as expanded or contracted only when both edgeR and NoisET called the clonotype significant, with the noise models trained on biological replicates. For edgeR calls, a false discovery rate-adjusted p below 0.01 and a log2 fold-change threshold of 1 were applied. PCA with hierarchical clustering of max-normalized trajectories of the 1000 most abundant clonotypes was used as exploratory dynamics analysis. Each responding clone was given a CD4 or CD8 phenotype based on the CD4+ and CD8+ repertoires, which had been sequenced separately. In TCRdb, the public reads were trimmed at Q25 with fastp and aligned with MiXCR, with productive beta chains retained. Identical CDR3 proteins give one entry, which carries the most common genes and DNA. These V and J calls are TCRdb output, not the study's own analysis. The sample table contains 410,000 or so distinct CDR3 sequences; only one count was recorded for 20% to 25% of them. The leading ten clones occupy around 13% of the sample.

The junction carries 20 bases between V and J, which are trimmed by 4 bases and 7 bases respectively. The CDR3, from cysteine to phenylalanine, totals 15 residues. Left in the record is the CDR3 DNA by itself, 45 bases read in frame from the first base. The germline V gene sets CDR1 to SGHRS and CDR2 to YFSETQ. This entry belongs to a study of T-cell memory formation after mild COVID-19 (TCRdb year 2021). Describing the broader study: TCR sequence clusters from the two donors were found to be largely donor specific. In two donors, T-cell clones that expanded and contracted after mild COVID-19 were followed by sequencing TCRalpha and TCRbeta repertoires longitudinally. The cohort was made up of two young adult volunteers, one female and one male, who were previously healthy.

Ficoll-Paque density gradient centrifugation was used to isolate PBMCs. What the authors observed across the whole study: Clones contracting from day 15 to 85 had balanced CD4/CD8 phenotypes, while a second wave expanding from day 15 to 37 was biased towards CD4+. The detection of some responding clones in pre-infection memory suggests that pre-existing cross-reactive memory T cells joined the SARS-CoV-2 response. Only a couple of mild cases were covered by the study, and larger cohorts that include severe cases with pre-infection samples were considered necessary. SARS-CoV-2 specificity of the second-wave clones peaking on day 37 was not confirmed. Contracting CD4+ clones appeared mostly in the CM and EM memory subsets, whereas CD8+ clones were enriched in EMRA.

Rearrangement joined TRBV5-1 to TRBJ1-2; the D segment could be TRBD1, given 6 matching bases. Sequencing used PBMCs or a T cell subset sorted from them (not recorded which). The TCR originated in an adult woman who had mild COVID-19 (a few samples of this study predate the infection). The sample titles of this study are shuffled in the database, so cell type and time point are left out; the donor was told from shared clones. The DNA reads TGCGCCAGCAGCAAGGACAGATCAGTCTTCGGTGGCTACACCTTC. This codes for CASSKDRSVFGGYTF.